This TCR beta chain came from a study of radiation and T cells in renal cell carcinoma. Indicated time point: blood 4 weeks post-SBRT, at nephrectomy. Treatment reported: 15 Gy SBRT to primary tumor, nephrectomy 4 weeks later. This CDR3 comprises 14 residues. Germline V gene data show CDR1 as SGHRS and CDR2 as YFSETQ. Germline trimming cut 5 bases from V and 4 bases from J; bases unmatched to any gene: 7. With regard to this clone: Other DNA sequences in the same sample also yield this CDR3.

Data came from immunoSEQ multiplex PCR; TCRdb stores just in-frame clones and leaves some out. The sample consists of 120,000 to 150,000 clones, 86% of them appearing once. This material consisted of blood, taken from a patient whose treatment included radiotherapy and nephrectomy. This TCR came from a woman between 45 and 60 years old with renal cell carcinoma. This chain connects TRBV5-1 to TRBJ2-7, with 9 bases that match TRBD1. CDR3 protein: CASSSGTGSYEQYF. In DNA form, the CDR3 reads TGCGCCAGCAGTTCGGGGACAGGGTCTTACGAGCAGTACTTC. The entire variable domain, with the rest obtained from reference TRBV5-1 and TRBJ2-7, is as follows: KAGVTQTPRYLIKTRGQQVTLSCSPISGHRSVSWYQQTPGQGLQFLFEYFSETQRNKGNFPGRFSGRQFSNSRSEMNVSTLELGDSALYLCASSSGTGSYEQYFGPGTRLTVT.